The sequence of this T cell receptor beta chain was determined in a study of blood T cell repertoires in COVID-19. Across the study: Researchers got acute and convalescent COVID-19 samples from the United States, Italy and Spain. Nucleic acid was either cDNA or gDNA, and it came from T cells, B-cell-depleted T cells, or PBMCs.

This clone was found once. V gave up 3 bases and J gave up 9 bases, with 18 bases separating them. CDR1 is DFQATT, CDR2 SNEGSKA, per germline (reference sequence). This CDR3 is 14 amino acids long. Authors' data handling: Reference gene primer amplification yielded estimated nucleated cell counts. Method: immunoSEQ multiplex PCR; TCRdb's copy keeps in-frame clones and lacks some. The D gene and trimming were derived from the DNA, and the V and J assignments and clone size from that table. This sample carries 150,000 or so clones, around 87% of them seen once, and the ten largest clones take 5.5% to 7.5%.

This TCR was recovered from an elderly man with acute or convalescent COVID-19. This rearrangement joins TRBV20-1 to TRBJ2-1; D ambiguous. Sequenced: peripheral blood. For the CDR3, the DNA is TGCAGTGCTAGTGGAAGCAATGGAGTGGGTGAGCAGTTCTTC. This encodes CSASGSNGVGEQFF.